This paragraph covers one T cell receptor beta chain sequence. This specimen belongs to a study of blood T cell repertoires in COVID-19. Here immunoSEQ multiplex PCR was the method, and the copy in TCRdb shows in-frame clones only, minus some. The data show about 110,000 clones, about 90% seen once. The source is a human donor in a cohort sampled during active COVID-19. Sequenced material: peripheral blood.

This CDR3 is CASSLDQGAVEKLFF. As DNA, the CDR3 is TGTGCCAGCAGCTTAGACCAGGGGGCGGTAGAAAAACTGTTTTTT. J is TRBJ1-4 and V is TRBV7-9; TRBD1 aligns across 8 bases. This CDR3 contains 15 residues. With V trimmed by 1 base and J by 8 bases, 6 bases remained unmatched. Germline lookup yields CDR1 SEHNR and CDR2 FQNEAQ (reference sequence).